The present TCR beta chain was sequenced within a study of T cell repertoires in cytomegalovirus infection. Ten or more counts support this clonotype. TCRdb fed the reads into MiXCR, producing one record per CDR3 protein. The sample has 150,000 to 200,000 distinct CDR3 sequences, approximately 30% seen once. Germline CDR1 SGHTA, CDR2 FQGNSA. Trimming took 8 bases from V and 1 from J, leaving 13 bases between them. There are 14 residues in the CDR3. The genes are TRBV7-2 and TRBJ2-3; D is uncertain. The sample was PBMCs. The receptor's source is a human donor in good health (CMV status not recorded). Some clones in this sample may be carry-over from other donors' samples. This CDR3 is CASQPGSGTDTQYF. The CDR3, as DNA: TGTGCCAGCCAACCGGGTTCGGGCACAGATACGCAGTATTTT.